A single sample gave rise to the 5 T cell receptor beta chains below, sequenced in a study of control samples from healthy donors and cancer patients. Assay: immunoSEQ multiplex PCR; the TCRdb copy retains only in-frame clones and omits some. The sample yields 60,000 to 100,000 clones, roughly 90% seen once. The material sequenced was blood. The receptors here all came from a man aged 45 to 65 in good health.

The chain links TRBV15 to TRBJ1-4, with D possibly matching TRBD1 (6 bases). The germline V gene has CDR1 LNHNV and CDR2 YYDKDF (reference sequence). Trimming removed 0 bases from V and 5 bases from J, with 10 bases in between. CDR3 length: 15 amino acids. In DNA form, the CDR3 reads TGTGCCACCAGCAGAGATGGACAGCCGAATGAAAAACTGTTTTTT. It codes for CATSRDGQPNEKLFF. Looking up the rest from reference TRBV15 and TRBJ1-4 gives the full variable domain: DAMVIQNPRYQVTQFGKPVTLSCSQTLNHNVMYWYQQKSSQAPKLLFHYYDKDFNNEADTPDNFQSRRPNTSFCFLDIRSPGLGDTAMYLCATSRDGQPNEKLFFGSGTQLSVL.

V and J are TRBV12-5 and TRBJ1-3, with D possibly matching TRBD1 (6 bases). CDR1 and CDR2 (germline): LGHNT, FRNRAP. Trimming stripped 8 bases from V and 2 bases from J, with 13 bases between. The CDR3 has 14 residues. The CDR3 protein is CASTPGTTGNTIYF. CDR3 nucleotides: TGTGCTAGTACCCCGGGGACAACTGGAAACACCATATATTTT.

The chain combines TRBV5-4 with TRBJ2-3, with TRBD2 matching 13 bases. The germline V gene has CDR1 SGHNT and CDR2 YYREEE (reference sequence). V dropped 2 bases and J dropped 0; count of bases not matched to a gene: 3. The CDR3 length is 17 residues. CDR3 residues: CASSFGLAGASTDTQYF. For the CDR3, the DNA is TGTGCCAGCAGCTTCGGACTAGCGGGGGCTAGCACAGATACGCAGTATTTT.

Notes on this clone: In the same sample, other DNA sequences code for this CDR3. V gene TRBV27 combines with J gene TRBJ2-7, with 7 bases matching TRBD1. This CDR3 contains 14 residues. From germline, CDR1 is MNHEY and CDR2 SMNVEV (reference sequence). With 2 bases clipped from V and 4 bases from J, the junction kept 5 bases outside the gene matches. CDR3 residues: CASSLRDRAYEQYF. The CDR3 nucleotides read TGTGCCAGCAGTTTACGAGACAGGGCGTACGAGCAGTACTTC.

The genes are TRBV4-2 and TRBJ2-5, with TRBD2 matching 10 bases. This CDR3 is 17 amino acids long. Per germline, CDR1 LGHNA and CDR2 YNFKEQ. With 1 base clipped from V and 5 bases from J, the junction kept 10 bases outside the gene matches. The CDR3 here is CASSQAVPSGGGETQYF. The CDR3 DNA reads as TGTGCCAGCAGCCAAGCAGTCCCTAGCGGGGGAGGGGAGACCCAGTACTTC.